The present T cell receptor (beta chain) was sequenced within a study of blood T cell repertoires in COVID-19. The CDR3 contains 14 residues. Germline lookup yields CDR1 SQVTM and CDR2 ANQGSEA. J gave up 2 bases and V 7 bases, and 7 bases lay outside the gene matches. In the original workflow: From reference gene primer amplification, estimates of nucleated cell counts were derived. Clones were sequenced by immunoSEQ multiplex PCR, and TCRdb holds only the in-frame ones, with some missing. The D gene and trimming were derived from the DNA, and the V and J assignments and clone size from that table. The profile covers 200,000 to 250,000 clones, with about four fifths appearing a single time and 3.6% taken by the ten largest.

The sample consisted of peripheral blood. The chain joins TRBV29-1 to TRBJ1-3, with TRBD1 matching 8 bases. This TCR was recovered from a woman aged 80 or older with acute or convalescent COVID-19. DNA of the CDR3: TGCAGCGGCGGACAGGGTGACACTGGAAACACCATATATTTT. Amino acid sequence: CSGGQGDTGNTIYF.